These T cell receptor beta chains were read from a single sample in a study of T cells in Graves' hyperthyroidism and ophthalmopathy. TCRdb processed the multiplex PCR reads anew with MiXCR; each CDR3 protein has one entry. The repertoire has about 610,000 distinct CDR3 sequences, approximately 15% of them found once; the top ten carry around 4.5%. Material: blood. The receptor source for this set is a woman aged 40 to 50 with Graves' ophthalmopathy. The CDR3 runs from the conserved cysteine through the conserved F or W. Fields, in order: J gene, D gene, clone size, V gene, CDR3 protein, CDR3 DNA. D genes are given only for firm matches. For some rows the clone size is stated as once, few or many, or as a class when expanded; others skip it.

J: TRBJ2-7; D: NA; size: many; V: TRBV6-2/TRBV6-3; CDR3: CASSRDSPSLYEQYF; DNA: TGTGCCAGCAGTAGGGACTCCCCGAGTCTTTACGAGCAGTACTTC
J: TRBJ1-2; D: NA; size: many; V: TRBV29-1; CDR3: CSVEPRGENGYTF; DNA: TGCAGCGTTGAACCAAGGGGGGAGAACGGCTACACCTTC
J: TRBJ1-2; D: NA; size: NA; V: TRBV6-1; CDR3: CASSEAQPGDYGYTF; DNA: TGTGCCAGCAGTGAAGCTCAACCGGGTGACTATGGCTACACCTTC
J: TRBJ1-5; D: TRBD1; size: many; V: TRBV2; CDR3: CASSGPDRSFNQPQHF; DNA: TGTGCCAGCAGTGGGCCGGACAGGTCATTCAATCAGCCCCAGCATTTT
J: TRBJ2-7; D: NA; size: once; V: TRBV6-5; CDR3: CASSYWDRPYEQYF; DNA: TGTGCCAGCAGTTATTGGGACCGACCCTACGAGCAGTACTTC
J: TRBJ2-5; D: NA; size: many; V: TRBV28; CDR3: CASSELDETQYF; DNA: TGTGCCAGCAGTGAACTAGACGAGACCCAGTACTTC
J: TRBJ2-7; D: TRBD2; size: many; V: TRBV12-3/TRBV12-4; CDR3: CASSSTWKGLDYEQYF; DNA: TGTGCCAGCAGTTCGACGTGGAAGGGACTAGACTACGAGCAGTACTTC
J: TRBJ1-1; D: TRBD1; size: NA; V: TRBV29-1; CDR3: CSATGGDRLNTEAFF; DNA: TGCAGCGCGACAGGGGGCGATCGGTTGAACACTGAAGCTTTCTTT
J: TRBJ2-7; D: TRBD2; size: NA; V: TRBV4-2; CDR3: CASSQDGSGTVGYEQYF; DNA: TGTGCCAGCAGCCAAGATGGGAGCGGGACTGTCGGCTACGAGCAGTACTTC
J: TRBJ1-2; D: NA; size: many; V: TRBV12-3/TRBV12-4; CDR3: CASSPRDAYGYTF; DNA: TGTGCCAGCAGCCCCCGGGACGCCTATGGCTACACCTTC
J: TRBJ2-1; D: NA; size: many; V: TRBV6-2/TRBV6-3; CDR3: CASNQNFHSYNEQFF; DNA: TGTGCCAGCAATCAGAATTTCCACTCCTACAATGAGCAGTTCTTC
J: TRBJ1-1; D: TRBD1; size: many; V: TRBV28; CDR3: CATQGTGARTEAFF; DNA: TGTGCCACCCAAGGGACAGGGGCACGAACTGAAGCTTTCTTT
J: TRBJ1-2; D: NA; size: many; V: TRBV7-2; CDR3: CASSWTRGDGYTF; DNA: TGTGCCAGCAGCTGGACAAGGGGAGATGGCTACACCTTC
J: TRBJ1-2; D: NA; size: many; V: TRBV6-2/TRBV6-3; CDR3: CASSYWRGANYGYTF; DNA: TGTGCCAGCAGTTACTGGCGAGGGGCTAACTATGGCTACACCTTC
J: TRBJ1-2; D: NA; size: few; V: TRBV2; CDR3: CASSEEVGDAEGGYTF; DNA: TGTGCCAGCAGTGAAGAAGTCGGGGACGCGGAGGGAGGCTACACCTTC
J: TRBJ1-5; D: NA; size: NA; V: TRBV15; CDR3: CATSRDFQPQHF; DNA: TGTGCCACCAGCAGAGATTTTCAGCCCCAGCATTTT
J: TRBJ2-7; D: NA; size: NA; V: TRBV7-2; CDR3: CASSLYKGSYEQYF; DNA: TGTGCCAGCAGCTTATACAAGGGCTCCTACGAGCAGTACTTC
J: TRBJ1-2; D: NA; size: many; V: TRBV10-3; CDR3: CAISEVLYGYTF; DNA: TGTGCCATCAGTGAAGTTTTGTATGGCTACACCTTC
J: TRBJ1-1; D: NA; size: few; V: TRBV7-8; CDR3: CASSLSPENTEAFF; DNA: TGTGCCAGCAGCTTATCGCCCGAGAACACTGAAGCTTTCTTT
J: TRBJ2-7; D: NA; size: NA; V: TRBV20-1; CDR3: CSAGNSGYEQYF; DNA: TGCAGTGCTGGTAATAGCGGATACGAGCAGTACTTC
J: TRBJ1-5; D: NA; size: many; V: TRBV7-2; CDR3: CASSLGPEGQPQHF; DNA: TGTGCCAGCAGCTTAGGCCCCGAGGGGCAGCCCCAGCATTTT
J: TRBJ2-7; D: NA; size: many; V: TRBV28; CDR3: CASSLMGPYEQYF; DNA: TGTGCCAGCAGCTTAATGGGTCCCTACGAGCAGTACTTC
J: TRBJ2-5; D: TRBD2; size: NA; V: TRBV2; CDR3: CASSWGLAGDGETQYF; DNA: TGTGCCAGCAGTTGGGGACTAGCGGGAGATGGAGAGACCCAGTACTTC
J: TRBJ1-1; D: TRBD1; size: many; V: TRBV25-1; CDR3: CASSRMGRTGGTEAFF; DNA: TGTGCCAGCAGTCGAATGGGGAGGACAGGAGGAACTGAAGCTTTCTTT
J: TRBJ2-7; D: TRBD2; size: many; V: TRBV6-2/TRBV6-3; CDR3: CASSRQLVAGAYEQYF; DNA: TGTGCCAGCAGCCGACAGTTGGTAGCGGGAGCCTACGAGCAGTACTTC
J: TRBJ2-2; D: TRBD1; size: NA; V: TRBV19; CDR3: CASSIEGDRLTGELFF; DNA: TGTGCCAGTAGTATAGAGGGGGACAGGCTCACCGGGGAGCTGTTTTTT
J: TRBJ2-5; D: NA; size: many; V: TRBV30; CDR3: CAWSQETQYF; DNA: TGTGCCTGGAGCCAAGAGACCCAGTACTTC
J: TRBJ2-7; D: TRBD2; size: many; V: TRBV14; CDR3: CASSLLTSGKVYEQYF; DNA: TGTGCCAGCAGCCTATTGACTAGCGGGAAAGTATACGAGCAGTACTTC
J: TRBJ2-2; D: NA; size: many; V: TRBV2; CDR3: CASNRRTGELFF; DNA: TGTGCCAGCAATAGGAGGACCGGGGAGCTGTTTTTT
J: TRBJ2-7; D: NA; size: NA; V: TRBV4-3; CDR3: CASSQDTGPSSYEQYF; DNA: TGCGCCAGCAGCCAAGATACAGGACCGAGCTCCTACGAGCAGTACTTC
J: TRBJ2-7; D: NA; size: few; V: TRBV7-9; CDR3: CASSFGGMAYEQYF; DNA: TGTGCCAGCAGCTTCGGCGGGATGGCCTACGAGCAGTACTTC
J: TRBJ2-2; D: NA; size: many; V: TRBV20-1; CDR3: CSARDQGTGELFF; DNA: TGCAGTGCTAGAGATCAAGGAACCGGGGAGCTGTTTTTT
J: TRBJ2-7; D: NA; size: many; V: TRBV6-1; CDR3: CASSETAGASYEQYF; DNA: TGTGCCAGCAGTGAAACGGCGGGGGCCTCCTACGAGCAGTACTTC
J: TRBJ1-2; D: NA; size: few; V: TRBV27; CDR3: CASRNGGVDYGYTF; DNA: TGTGCCAGCAGAAATGGGGGAGTGGACTATGGCTACACCTTC
J: TRBJ2-2; D: TRBD1; size: NA; V: TRBV24-1; CDR3: CATSWTGDTTGELFF; DNA: TGTGCCACCAGCTGGACAGGGGATACCACCGGGGAGCTGTTTTTT
J: TRBJ2-3; D: NA; size: NA; V: TRBV11-3; CDR3: CASSDTGLNTQYF; DNA: TGTGCCAGCAGTGATACAGGGTTAAATACGCAGTATTTT
J: TRBJ1-2; D: NA; size: NA; V: TRBV12-3/TRBV12-4; CDR3: CASSLEVRGGYGYTF; DNA: TGTGCCAGCAGTTTAGAAGTTCGGGGTGGCTATGGCTACACCTTC
J: TRBJ2-5; D: NA; size: few; V: TRBV2; CDR3: CASSDIGSQETQYF; DNA: TGTGCCAGCAGTGATATCGGGTCCCAAGAGACCCAGTACTTC
J: TRBJ2-5; D: TRBD2; size: NA; V: TRBV12-3/TRBV12-4; CDR3: CASSFSSSGGQETQYF; DNA: TGTGCCAGCAGTTTCTCGTCTAGCGGGGGACAAGAGACCCAGTACTTC
J: TRBJ1-2; D: TRBD1; size: many; V: TRBV2; CDR3: CANPRDRFYGYTF; DNA: TGTGCCAACCCCCGGGACAGGTTTTATGGCTACACCTTC
J: TRBJ2-5; D: NA; size: many; V: TRBV19; CDR3: CASSTGRIAQETQYF; DNA: TGTGCCAGTAGCACAGGACGCATAGCACAAGAGACCCAGTACTTC
J: TRBJ2-7; D: TRBD2; size: once; V: TRBV6-1; CDR3: CASSGSSGSLLNEQYF; DNA: TGTGCCAGCAGTGGGAGTAGCGGGAGCCTCCTAAACGAGCAGTACTTC
J: TRBJ1-2; D: TRBD1; size: few; V: TRBV29-1; CDR3: CSVESGQGLWYGYTF; DNA: TGCAGCGTTGAGTCGGGACAGGGCCTCTGGTATGGCTACACCTTC
J: TRBJ1-2; D: NA; size: NA; V: TRBV6-1; CDR3: CASRGDANYGYTF; DNA: TGTGCCAGCAGGGGGGACGCTAACTATGGCTACACCTTC